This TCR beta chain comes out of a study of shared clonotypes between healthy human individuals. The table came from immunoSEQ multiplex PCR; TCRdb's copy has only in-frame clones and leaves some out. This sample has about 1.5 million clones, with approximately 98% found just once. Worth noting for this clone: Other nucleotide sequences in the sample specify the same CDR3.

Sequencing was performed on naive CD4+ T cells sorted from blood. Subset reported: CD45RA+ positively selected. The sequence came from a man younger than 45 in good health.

CDR3 residues: CASSPTGSGANVLTF. CDR3 bases: TGCGCCAGCAGCCCGACGGGATCTGGGGCCAACGTCCTGACTTTC. This chain connects TRBV5-1 to TRBJ2-6, with D possibly matching TRBD2 (5 bases). Germline CDR1 and CDR2: SGHRS and YFSETQ. V was trimmed by 4 bases and J by 1 base, leaving 9 bases between them. The CDR3 has 15 amino acids.